This passage covers 30 T cell receptor beta chains from one sample sequenced in a study of response to subunit inactivated influenza vaccine. One entry per CDR3 protein results from TCRdb running MiXCR on the RT-PCR reads. The sample carries roughly 500,000 distinct CDR3 sequences, about 17% recorded once. The sample in question was CD4+ T cells sorted from PBMCs, obtained less than 25 months after vaccination. The receptors here all came from a man between 50 and 75 years old who received an inactivated influenza vaccine.

This chain joins TRBV11-2 and TRBJ1-2; D call uncertain. The CDR3 totals 12 residues. CDR1 and CDR2 (germline): SGHAT, FQNNGV. V was shortened by 2 bases and J by 4 bases, with 5 bases between the two germline ends. CDR3 sequence reads: CASSLSSYGYTF. The CDR3 bases are TGTGCCAGCAGCTTATCTAGCTATGGCTACACCTTC.

This clonotype has a handful of counts. The rearrangement joins TRBV5-5 to TRBJ2-1; the D gene could be TRBD1 or TRBD2 (5 bases each). Trimming pared 0 bases from V and 3 bases from J, leaving 13 bases between. This CDR3 is built from 16 residues. CDR1 is SGHKS and CDR2 is YYEKEE in the germline V gene (reference sequence). In nucleotides, the CDR3 is TGTGCCAGCAGCTTGGAGACTGGGGGTCTCTACAATGAGCAGTTCTTC. It is translated as CASSLETGGLYNEQFF.

This clonotype was seen many times. The V gene is TRBV29-1, the J gene TRBJ2-2; D is perhaps TRBD1 (6 bases). The CDR3 contains 14 residues. The germline CDR1 and CDR2 sequences are SQVTM and ANQGSEA. Between the trimmed V and J ends, which lost 5 bases and 1 base, there was a span of 11 bases. The CDR3 reads CSVKTGGNTGELFF. The CDR3 DNA reads TGCAGCGTTAAGACAGGAGGGAACACCGGGGAGCTGTTTTTT.

This clonotype was seen a handful of times. The chain carries TRBV20-1 and TRBJ2-3; 10 bases line up with TRBD2. The CDR3 totals 13 residues. Trimming took 6 bases from V and 6 from J; bases not matched to a gene: 6. Germline V lookup: CDR1 DFQATT, CDR2 SNEGSKA (reference sequence). CDR3 in DNA: TGCAGTGCCCTAGCGGGGGTTTTTGATACGCAGTATTTT. It codes for CSALAGVFDTQYF.

J is TRBJ2-7 and V is TRBV4-1; tentatively, D is TRBD1 (5 bases). CDR3 length: 14 residues. CDR1 and CDR2 (germline): MGHRA, YSYEKL. The ends were cut back, 2 bases at V and 7 bases at J, with 15 bases in the middle. The CDR3 region is CASSQQGGMGEQYF. The CDR3 nucleotides are TGCGCCAGCAGCCAACAGGGTGGGATGGGGGAGCAGTACTTC.

In its sample, this clonotype was seen a few times. The chain couples TRBV3-1 to TRBJ2-5; no reliable D call. The CDR3 is 14 amino acids. The V end was cut by 0 bases, the J end by 7 bases, with 12 bases between. CDR1 is LGHDT and CDR2 is YNNKEL in the germline V gene (reference sequence). The CDR3 here is CASSQDPRPGTQYF. The CDR3 DNA follows: TGTGCCAGCAGCCAAGATCCCCGGCCCGGGACCCAGTACTTC.

This clonotype was found many times. The chain recombines TRBV30 with TRBJ2-1; 8 nucleotides agree with TRBD2. Germline loops: CDR1 GTSNPN, CDR2 SVGIG (reference sequence). The CDR3 has 15 amino acids. The junction had 5 bases not matched to a gene; V was cut back by 0 bases and J by 4 bases. Written as DNA, the CDR3 is TGTGCCTGGAGTGTTGGTAGCGGGATATACAATGAGCAGTTCTTC. Translating it yields CAWSVGSGIYNEQFF.

The CDR3, as DNA: TGCGCCAGCAGCAAAGAGGACAGAAACACTGAAGCTTTCTTT. Translated: CASSKEDRNTEAFF. The chain is built from TRBV5-1 and TRBJ1-1; a weak D match, TRBD1 (6 bases). V lost 4 bases to trimming and J lost 2 bases, with 12 bases between them. Per germline, CDR1 SGHRS and CDR2 YFSETQ. The CDR3 is 14 residues long. Supplemented by reference TRBV5-1 and TRBJ1-1, the full variable domain reads KAGVTQTPRYLIKTRGQQVTLSCSPISGHRSVSWYQQTPGQGLQFLFEYFSETQRNKGNFPGRFSGRQFSNSRSEMNVSTLELGDSALYLCASSKEDRNTEAFFGQGTRLTVV.

This chain uses TRBV5-1 with TRBJ2-7; 9 bases match TRBD1. The CDR3 length is 18 residues. The ends lost 3 bases at V and 1 base at J; junction bases unmatched: 14. Looked up from germline, CDR1 is SGHRS and CDR2 is YFSETQ. The CDR3 loop reads CASSSQPARGQGSYEQYF. CDR3 sequence (DNA): TGCGCCAGCAGCTCACAACCTGCCCGGGGACAGGGATCCTACGAGCAGTACTTC.

The J gene is TRBJ2-7, the V gene TRBV6-1, with 11 positions matching TRBD1. The V gene end was trimmed by 6 bases and the J gene end by 3 bases; junction bases not matched to a gene: 7. The CDR3 sequence is 15 residues long. The germline V gene has CDR1 MNHNS and CDR2 SASEGT. As DNA, the CDR3 is TGTGCCAGCAGGGTTCCCGGGACAGGGGGCTACGAGCAGTACTTC. Amino acids: CASRVPGTGGYEQYF.

This clonotype was seen a handful of times. The chain recombines TRBV3-1 with TRBJ2-1; 7 bases agree with TRBD1. CDR1 and CDR2 (germline): LGHDT, YNNKEL (reference sequence). This CDR3 comprises 14 residues. The ends lost 9 bases at V and 5 bases at J; junction bases unmatched: 10. The CDR3 sequence: CASENRGRNNEQFF. The CDR3 region has the DNA TGTGCCAGTGAGAACAGGGGAAGGAACAATGAGCAGTTCTTC.

CDR3 loop: CASSLQYRGDQYF. The CDR3 DNA follows: TGTGCCAGCAGCTTACAATACAGGGGTGACCAGTACTTC. J is TRBJ2-5 and V is TRBV11-2; 7 positions agree with TRBD1. Germline values: CDR1 SGHAT, CDR2 FQNNGV. V dropped 2 bases and J dropped 10; count of bases not matched to a gene: 7. The CDR3 loop spans 13 amino acids. Supplemented by reference TRBV11-2 and TRBJ2-5, the full variable domain reads EAGVAQSPRYKIIEKRQSVAFWCNPISGHATLYWYQQILGQGPKLLIQFQNNGVVDDSQLPKDRFSAERLKGVDSTLKIQPAKLEDSAVYLCASSLQYRGDQYFGPGTRLLVL.

This clonotype has more than one count but fewer than ten. The V call is TRBV7-2, the J call TRBJ2-7, with 10 bases identical to TRBD2. Germline CDR1 SGHTA, CDR2 FQGNSA. The CDR3 consists of 17 residues. Trimming cost V 1 base and J 1 base; bases outside gene matches: 7. The DNA for the CDR3 is TGTGCCAGCAGCTTAGTAGCGGGAGGAAAAGGATCCTACGAGCAGTACTTC. Encoded protein: CASSLVAGGKGSYEQYF.

The V gene is TRBV10-3, the J gene TRBJ1-5, with 8 bases fitting TRBD1. J gave up 5 bases and V 6 bases, and 0 bases lay outside the gene matches. CDR3 size: 12 residues. Germline CDR1 and CDR2: ENHRY and SYGVKD. The CDR3 sequence: CAIRDRDQPQHF. The CDR3 nucleotides read TGTGCCATCAGGGACAGGGATCAGCCCCAGCATTTT.

This chain uses TRBV10-3 with TRBJ2-3; 8 nucleotides match TRBD2. Germline CDR1 reads ENHRY; CDR2 reads SYGVKD. This CDR3 has 14 amino acids. After removal of 8 bases from V and 3 bases from J, the junction contained 7 bases not matched to a gene. CDR3 sequence (DNA): TGTGCCATCGGAGCGGGGGCCGGTACAGATACGCAGTATTTT. It translates to CAIGAGAGTDTQYF.

This chain connects TRBV28 to TRBJ2-1, with D tentatively TRBD1 (5 bases). The CDR3 consists of 14 residues. Germline V gene data show CDR1 as MDHEN and CDR2 as SYDVKM. V lost 1 base, J lost 10 bases, and 14 bases lay in between. This chain's CDR3 is CASSLLGPVSEQFF. The CDR3 DNA reads as TGTGCCAGCAGTTTATTGGGGCCGGTGTCCGAGCAGTTCTTC.

In its sample, this clonotype was seen a few times. The chain couples TRBV20-1 to TRBJ2-1; 9 bases map to TRBD2. CDR1 and CDR2 from the germline V gene are DFQATT and SNEGSKA (reference sequence). J gave up 6 bases and V 3 bases, and 3 bases lay outside the gene matches. The CDR3 has 13 amino acids. The CDR3 sequence is CSARNSGSNEQFF. CDR3 in DNA: TGCAGTGCTAGGAATAGCGGGAGCAATGAGCAGTTCTTC.

This clonotype was seen a few times. The V gene is TRBV5-6, the J gene TRBJ2-3; 13 bases map to TRBD2. Trimming cost V 1 base and J 3 bases; bases outside gene matches: 2. Germline-derived CDR1 and CDR2 are SGHDT and YYEEEE. CDR3 size: 16 residues. The CDR3 DNA sequence: TGTGCCAGCAGCTTGTCGACTAGCGGGAGGACAGATACGCAGTATTTT. It encodes CASSLSTSGRTDTQYF.

This chain links TRBV20-1 with TRBJ2-7; 8 bases are a match to TRBD2. The CDR3 has 12 residues. The germline gives CDR1 DFQATT, CDR2 SNEGSKA (reference sequence). The CDR3: CTPGRAPDEQYF. The CDR3 DNA sequence: TGCACCCCCGGGAGGGCTCCCGACGAGCAGTACTTC.

This chain connects TRBV29-1 to TRBJ2-3; a possible D gene is TRBD2 (6 bases). CDR1 SQVTM and CDR2 ANQGSEA come from the germline V gene. The V and J ends lost 3 bases and 5 bases respectively, with 12 bases between them. CDR3 length equals 13 residues. The CDR3 DNA is TGCAGCGTTGATTCGCAGGGAGGAGATACGCAGTATTTT. Protein: CSVDSQGGDTQYF.

This clonotype was recorded many times. V is TRBV24-1 and J is TRBJ1-2; D not certain. V dropped 4 bases and J dropped 1 base, with 9 bases sitting between them. Germline V lookup: CDR1 KGHDR, CDR2 SFDVKD. The CDR3 has 14 amino acids. The DNA of the CDR3 is TGTGCCACCAGTGAACGGGCTCTTAACTATGGCTACACCTTC. It translates to CATSERALNYGYTF.

V gene TRBV4-2 combines with J gene TRBJ1-1; TRBD1 agrees at 8 bases. Germline lookup yields CDR1 LGHNA and CDR2 YNFKEQ. This CDR3 comprises 17 residues. After removal of 2 bases from V and 0 bases from J, the junction contained 8 bases not matched to a gene. CDR3 sequence reads: CASSQTGGSKMNTEAFF. The DNA of the CDR3 is TGTGCCAGCAGCCAAACAGGGGGTTCTAAAATGAACACTGAAGCTTTCTTT.

The gene calls are TRBV24-1 and TRBJ2-3; no definite D call. The germline V and J ends were trimmed by 3 bases and 6 bases, with 12 bases remaining between them. Per the germline V gene, CDR1 is KGHDR and CDR2 is SFDVKD. The CDR3 is 14 amino acids. The CDR3 bases are TGTGCCACCAGTGATGGCAACTTGGGGGATACGCAGTATTTT. Translating it yields CATSDGNLGDTQYF.

Worth noting for this clonotype: Just one base apart from a much larger clone, this may be a read error. The chain recombines TRBV2 with TRBJ1-1; tentative D call: TRBD1 (5 bases). The CDR3 is 15 residues long. The germline gives CDR1 SNHLY, CDR2 FYNNEI. Trimming removed 6 bases at V and 3 bases at J, with 17 bases between. The CDR3 protein is CASRVQAGWDTEAFF. CDR3 DNA: TGTGCCAGCAGAGTACAGGCGGGGTGGGACACTGAAGCTTTCTTT.

This clonotype was observed many times. This chain uses TRBV29-1 with TRBJ2-2; D is ambiguous. The V gene lost 6 bases and the J gene lost 4 bases, with 12 bases spanning the gap. Germline CDR1 SQVTM, CDR2 ANQGSEA. CDR3 length: 13 amino acids. The CDR3 DNA is TGCAGCGTCCGGGCAGTAGGCACCGGGGAGCTGTTTTTT. Translation gives CSVRAVGTGELFF.

This clonotype was seen a handful of times. This sequence joins TRBV28 and TRBJ2-1; D is unresolved. The CDR3 is 16 residues long. V was cut by 8 bases and J by 5 bases, with 22 bases left in between. CDR1 MDHEN and CDR2 SYDVKM come from the germline V gene. The CDR3 protein is CASELSGPLTHNEQFF. The CDR3 nucleotides read TGTGCCAGCGAATTATCCGGGCCCTTGACCCACAATGAGCAGTTCTTC.

V is TRBV6-1 and J is TRBJ1-6; D is unclear. V gave up 1 base and J gave up 8 bases, with 9 bases separating them. The CDR3 sequence is 14 residues long. Germline V gene lookup returns CDR1 MNHNS and CDR2 SASEGT. Here the CDR3 reads CASSEGGTDSPLHF. DNA for the CDR3: TGTGCCAGCAGTGAAGGGGGAACGGATTCACCCCTCCACTTT.

The chain is built from TRBV7-9 and TRBJ1-5, with no clear D. The V and J ends lost 5 bases and 4 bases respectively, with 9 bases between them. Germline loops: CDR1 SEHNR, CDR2 FQNEAQ (reference sequence). The CDR3 consists of 13 residues. CDR3 nucleotide sequence: TGTGCCAGCAGCCGGGCAGTGAATCAGCCCCAGCATTTT. Translated: CASSRAVNQPQHF.

V is TRBV20-1 and J is TRBJ2-7; the match to TRBD2 covers 10 bases. From germline, CDR1 is DFQATT and CDR2 SNEGSKA (reference sequence). CDR3 length equals 14 residues. With 1 base clipped from V and 7 bases from J, the junction kept 7 bases outside the gene matches. The CDR3 nucleotides read TGCAGTGCTAGAGTCTTAAGCGGGGGGGTGGAGCAGTACTTC. This gives the protein CSARVLSGGVEQYF.

This clonotype was counted only a few times. The chain uses TRBV11-2 and TRBJ1-6; maybe TRBD1 (6 bases). From germline, CDR1 is SGHAT and CDR2 FQNNGV. V dropped 4 bases and J dropped 6 bases, with 16 bases sitting between them. CDR3 size: 16 residues. This chain's CDR3 is CASSSLRTEGNSPLHF. The CDR3 bases are TGTGCCAGCAGCTCCCTTAGGACAGAGGGTAATTCACCCCTCCACTTT.